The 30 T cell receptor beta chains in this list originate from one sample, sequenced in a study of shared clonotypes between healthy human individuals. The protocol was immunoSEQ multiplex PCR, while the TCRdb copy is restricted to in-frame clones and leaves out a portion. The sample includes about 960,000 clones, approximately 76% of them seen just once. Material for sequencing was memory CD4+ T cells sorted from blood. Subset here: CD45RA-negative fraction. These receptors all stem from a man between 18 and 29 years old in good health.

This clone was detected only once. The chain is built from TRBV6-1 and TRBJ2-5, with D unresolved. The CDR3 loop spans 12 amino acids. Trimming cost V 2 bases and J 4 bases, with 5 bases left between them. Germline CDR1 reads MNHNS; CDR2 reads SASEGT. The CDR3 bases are TGTGCCAGCAGTGAACCTGCAGAGACCCAGTACTTC. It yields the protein CASSEPAETQYF.

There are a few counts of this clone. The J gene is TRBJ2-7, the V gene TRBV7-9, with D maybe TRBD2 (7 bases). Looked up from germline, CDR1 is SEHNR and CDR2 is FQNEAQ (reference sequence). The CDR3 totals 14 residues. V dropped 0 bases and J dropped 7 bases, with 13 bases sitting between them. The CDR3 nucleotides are TGTGCCAGCAGCTTAGCGGGGGGGCCTTCGGAGCAGTACTTC. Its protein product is CASSLAGGPSEQYF.

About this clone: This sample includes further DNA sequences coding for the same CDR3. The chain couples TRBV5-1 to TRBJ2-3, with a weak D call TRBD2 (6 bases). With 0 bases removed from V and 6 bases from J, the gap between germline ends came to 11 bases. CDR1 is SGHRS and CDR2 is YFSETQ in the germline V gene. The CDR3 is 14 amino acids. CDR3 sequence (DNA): TGCGCCAGCAGCTTGGGGGGAACTAGCGATACGCAGTATTTT. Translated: CASSLGGTSDTQYF.

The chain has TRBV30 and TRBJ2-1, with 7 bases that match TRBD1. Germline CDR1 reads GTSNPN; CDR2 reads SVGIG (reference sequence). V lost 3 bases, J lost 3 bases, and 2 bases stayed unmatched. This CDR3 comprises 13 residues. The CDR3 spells CAWRWDSYNEQFF. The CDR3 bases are TGTGCCTGGAGGTGGGACAGCTACAATGAGCAGTTCTTC.

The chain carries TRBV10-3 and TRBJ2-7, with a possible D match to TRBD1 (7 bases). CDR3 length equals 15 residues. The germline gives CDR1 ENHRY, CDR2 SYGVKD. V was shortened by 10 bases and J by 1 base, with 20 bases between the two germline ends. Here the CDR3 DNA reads TGTGCCAGCAGGGGGAGGAGTGGCGGATCCTACGAGCAGTACTTC. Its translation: CASRGRSGGSYEQYF.

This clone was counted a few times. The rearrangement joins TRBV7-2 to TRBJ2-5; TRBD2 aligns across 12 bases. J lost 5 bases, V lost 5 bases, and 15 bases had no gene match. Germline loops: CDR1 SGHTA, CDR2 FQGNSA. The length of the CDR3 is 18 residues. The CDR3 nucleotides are TGTGCCAGCAGCCCATCCGGGACTAGCGGGCTCCGATGGGAGACCCAGTACTTC. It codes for CASSPSGTSGLRWETQYF.

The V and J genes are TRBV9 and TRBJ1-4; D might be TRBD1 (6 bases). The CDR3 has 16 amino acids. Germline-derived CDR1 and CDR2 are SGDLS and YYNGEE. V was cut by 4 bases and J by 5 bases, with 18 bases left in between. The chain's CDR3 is CASSPNLGTLNEKLFF. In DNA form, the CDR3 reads TGTGCCAGCAGCCCCAACCTTGGGACACTAAATGAAAAACTGTTTTTT.

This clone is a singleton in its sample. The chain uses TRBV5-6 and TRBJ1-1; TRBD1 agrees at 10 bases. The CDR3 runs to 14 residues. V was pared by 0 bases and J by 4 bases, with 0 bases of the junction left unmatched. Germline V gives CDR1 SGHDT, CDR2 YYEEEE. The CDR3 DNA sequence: TGTGCCAGCAGCTTGGGGACAGGGGGCACTGAAGCTTTCTTT. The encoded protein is CASSLGTGGTEAFF.

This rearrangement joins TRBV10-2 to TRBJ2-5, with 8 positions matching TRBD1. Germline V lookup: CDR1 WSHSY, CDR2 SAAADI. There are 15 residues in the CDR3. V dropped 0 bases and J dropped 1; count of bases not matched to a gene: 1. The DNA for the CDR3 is TGCGCCAGCAGTGAGTCCGGACAGGGCCAAGAGACCCAGTACTTC. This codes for CASSESGQGQETQYF.

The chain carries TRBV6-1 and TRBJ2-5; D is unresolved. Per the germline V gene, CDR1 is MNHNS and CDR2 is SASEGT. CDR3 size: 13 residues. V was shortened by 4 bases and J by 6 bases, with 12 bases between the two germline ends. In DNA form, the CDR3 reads TGTGCCAGCAGTGGGGCTCTCGGAAAGACCCAGTACTTC. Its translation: CASSGALGKTQYF.

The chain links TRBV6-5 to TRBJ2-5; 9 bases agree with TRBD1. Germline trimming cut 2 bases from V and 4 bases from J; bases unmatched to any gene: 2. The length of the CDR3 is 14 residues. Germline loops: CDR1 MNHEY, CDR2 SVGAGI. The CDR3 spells CASSYTGGRETQYF. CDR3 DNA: TGTGCCAGCAGTTACACAGGGGGCCGAGAGACCCAGTACTTC.

The CDR3: CSVRGGAREQYF. The CDR3 DNA sequence: TGCAGCGTCCGGGGGGGGGCGCGCGAGCAGTACTTC. The gene calls are TRBV29-1 and TRBJ2-7, with TRBD2 matching over 8 bases. Trimming at V came to 6 bases and at J to 6 bases, leaving 7 bases not matched to a gene. The CDR3 spans 12 residues. Germline assignment: CDR1 SQVTM and CDR2 ANQGSEA.

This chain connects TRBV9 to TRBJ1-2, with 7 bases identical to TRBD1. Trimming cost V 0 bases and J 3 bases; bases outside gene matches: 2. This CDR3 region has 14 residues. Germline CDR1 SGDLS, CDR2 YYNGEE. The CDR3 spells CASSVAGQHYGYTF. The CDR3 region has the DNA TGTGCCAGCAGCGTAGCGGGACAGCACTATGGCTACACCTTC.

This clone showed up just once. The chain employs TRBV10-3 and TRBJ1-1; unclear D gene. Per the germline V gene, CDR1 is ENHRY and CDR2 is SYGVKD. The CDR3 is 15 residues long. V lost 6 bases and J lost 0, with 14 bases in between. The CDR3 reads CAISREGGMNTEAFF. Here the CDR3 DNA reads TGTGCCATCAGCCGGGAGGGTGGGATGAACACTGAAGCTTTCTTT.

The DNA for the CDR3 is TGTGCCTGGAGACACCAGGGAAGTAGGTCACCCCTCCACTTT. The encoded protein is CAWRHQGSRSPLHF. The chain combines TRBV30 with TRBJ1-6; tentatively, D is TRBD1 (5 bases). V was clipped by 3 bases and J by 10 bases, with 16 bases between them. CDR1 GTSNPN and CDR2 SVGIG come from the germline V gene (reference sequence). CDR3 length: 14 residues. The whole variable domain, filled in from reference TRBV30 and TRBJ1-6, reads SQTIHQWPATLVQPVGSPLSLECTVEGTSNPNLYWYRQAAGRGLQLLFYSVGIGQISSEVPQNLSASRPQDRQFILSSKKLLLSDSGFYLCAWRHQGSRSPLHFGNGTRLTVT.

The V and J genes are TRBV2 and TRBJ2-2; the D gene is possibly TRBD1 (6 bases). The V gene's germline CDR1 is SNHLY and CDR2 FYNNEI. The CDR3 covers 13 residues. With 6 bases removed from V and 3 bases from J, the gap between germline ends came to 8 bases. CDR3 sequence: CASRDSYTGELFF. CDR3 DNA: TGTGCCAGCAGGGACAGTTACACCGGGGAGCTGTTTTTT. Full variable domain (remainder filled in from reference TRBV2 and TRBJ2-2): EPEVTQTPSHQVTQMGQEVILRCVPISNHLYFYWYRQILGQKVEFLVSFYNNEISEKSEIFDDQFSVERPDGSNFTLKIRSTKLEDSAMYFCASRDSYTGELFFGEGSRLTVL.

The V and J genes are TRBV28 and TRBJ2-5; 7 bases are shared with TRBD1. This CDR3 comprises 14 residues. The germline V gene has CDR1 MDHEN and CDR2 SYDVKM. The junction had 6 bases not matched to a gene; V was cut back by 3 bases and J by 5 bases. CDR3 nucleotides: TGTGCCAGCAGTTTGACAGGGCCGCGGGAGACCCAGTACTTC. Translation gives CASSLTGPRETQYF.

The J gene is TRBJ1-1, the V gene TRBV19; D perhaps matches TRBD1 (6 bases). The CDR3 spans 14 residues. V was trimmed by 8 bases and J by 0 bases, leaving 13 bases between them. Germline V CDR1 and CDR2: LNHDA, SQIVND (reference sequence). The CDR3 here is CASSWGDMNTEAFF. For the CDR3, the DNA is TGTGCCAGTTCTTGGGGGGACATGAACACTGAAGCTTTCTTT.

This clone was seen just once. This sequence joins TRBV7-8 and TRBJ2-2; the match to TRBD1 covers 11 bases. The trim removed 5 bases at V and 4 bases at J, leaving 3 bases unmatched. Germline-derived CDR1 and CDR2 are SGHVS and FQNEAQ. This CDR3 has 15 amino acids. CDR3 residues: CASSPGTGGTGELFF. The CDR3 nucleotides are TGTGCCAGCAGCCCCGGGACAGGGGGCACCGGGGAGCTGTTTTTT.

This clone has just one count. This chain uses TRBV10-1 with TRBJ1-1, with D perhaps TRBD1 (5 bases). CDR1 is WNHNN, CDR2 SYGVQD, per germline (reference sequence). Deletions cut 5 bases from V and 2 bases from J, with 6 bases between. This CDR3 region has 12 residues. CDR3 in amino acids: CASSRTNTEAFF. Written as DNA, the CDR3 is TGCGCCAGCAGTCGGACAAACACTGAAGCTTTCTTT.

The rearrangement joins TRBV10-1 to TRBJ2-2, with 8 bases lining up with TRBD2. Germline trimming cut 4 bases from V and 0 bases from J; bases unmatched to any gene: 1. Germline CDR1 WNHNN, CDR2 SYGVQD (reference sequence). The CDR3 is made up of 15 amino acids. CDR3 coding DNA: TGCGCCAGCAGTGGTAGCGGGACGAACACCGGGGAGCTGTTTTTT. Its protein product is CASSGSGTNTGELFF.

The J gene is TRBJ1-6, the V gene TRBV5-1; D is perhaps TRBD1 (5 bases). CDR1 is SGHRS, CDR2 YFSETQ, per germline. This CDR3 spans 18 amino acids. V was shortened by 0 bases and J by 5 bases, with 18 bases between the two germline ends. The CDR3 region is CASSLGGDGPFNNSPLHF. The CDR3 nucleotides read TGCGCCAGCAGCTTGGGAGGGGATGGGCCATTTAATAATTCACCCCTCCACTTT.

The CDR3 DNA reads as TGTGCCAGCAGCCTATGGGCAGGGTCGGCTAATGAAAAACTGTTTTTT. This codes for CASSLWAGSANEKLFF. The chain has TRBV7-8 and TRBJ1-4; a possible D gene is TRBD1 (5 bases). The V and J ends lost 5 bases and 3 bases respectively, with 16 bases between them. The CDR3 runs to 16 residues. Per the germline V gene, CDR1 is SGHVS and CDR2 is FQNEAQ.

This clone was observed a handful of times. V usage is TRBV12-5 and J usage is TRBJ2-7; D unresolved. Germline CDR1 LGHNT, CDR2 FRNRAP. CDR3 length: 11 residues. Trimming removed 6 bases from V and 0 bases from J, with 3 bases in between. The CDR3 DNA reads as TGTGCTAGTGGATCCTCCTACGAGCAGTACTTC. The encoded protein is CASGSSYEQYF.

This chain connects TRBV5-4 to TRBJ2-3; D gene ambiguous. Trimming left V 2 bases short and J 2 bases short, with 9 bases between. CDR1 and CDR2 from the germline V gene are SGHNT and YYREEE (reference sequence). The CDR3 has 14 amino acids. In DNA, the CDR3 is TGTGCCAGCAGCTTTACCGGAGCCACAGATACGCAGTATTTT. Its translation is CASSFTGATDTQYF.

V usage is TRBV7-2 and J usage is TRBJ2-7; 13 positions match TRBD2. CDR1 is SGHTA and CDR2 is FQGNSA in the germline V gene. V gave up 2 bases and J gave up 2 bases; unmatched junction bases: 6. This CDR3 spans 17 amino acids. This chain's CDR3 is CASSLTGGTSGTYEQYF. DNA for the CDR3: TGTGCCAGCAGCTTAACCGGAGGGACTAGCGGGACCTACGAGCAGTACTTC.

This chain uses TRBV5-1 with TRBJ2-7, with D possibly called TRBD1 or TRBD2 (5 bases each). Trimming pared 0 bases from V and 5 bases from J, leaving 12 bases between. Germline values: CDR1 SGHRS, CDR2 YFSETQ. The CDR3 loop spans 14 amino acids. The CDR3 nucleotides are TGCGCCAGCAGCTTGGCAGGGCCGCGGGACGAGCAGTACTTC. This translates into CASSLAGPRDEQYF.

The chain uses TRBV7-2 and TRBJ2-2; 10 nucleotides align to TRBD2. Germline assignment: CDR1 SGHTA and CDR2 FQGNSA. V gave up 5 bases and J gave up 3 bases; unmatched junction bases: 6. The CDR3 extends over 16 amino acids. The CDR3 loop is CASSASGRADTGELFF. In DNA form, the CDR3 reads TGTGCCAGCAGCGCGAGCGGGAGGGCCGACACCGGGGAGCTGTTTTTT. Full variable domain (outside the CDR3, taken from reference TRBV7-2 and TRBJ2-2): GAGVSQSPSNKVTEKGKDVELRCDPISGHTALYWYRQSLGQGLEFLIYFQGNSAPDKSGLPSDRFSAERTGGSVSTLTIQRTQQEDSAVYLCASSASGRADTGELFFGEGSRLTVL.

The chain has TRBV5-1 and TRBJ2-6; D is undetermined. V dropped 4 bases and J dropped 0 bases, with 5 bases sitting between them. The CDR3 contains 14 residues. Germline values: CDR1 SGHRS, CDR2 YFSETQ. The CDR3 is CASSASSGANVLTF. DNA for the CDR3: TGCGCCAGCAGCGCTAGCTCTGGGGCCAACGTCCTGACTTTC.

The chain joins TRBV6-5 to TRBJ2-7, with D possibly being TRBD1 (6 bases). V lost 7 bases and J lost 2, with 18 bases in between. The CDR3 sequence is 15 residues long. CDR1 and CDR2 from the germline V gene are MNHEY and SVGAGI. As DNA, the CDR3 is TGTGCCAGCACCAGAAGGGGGACCGATGCCTACGAGCAGTACTTC. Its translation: CASTRRGTDAYEQYF.